This T cell receptor beta chain was captured by sequencing in a study of identical twins. Study-wide results and caveats: Those out-of-frame alpha sequences shared by twins showed an excess of low generation probability. Insertion counts were lower in abundant cord blood beta clonotypes, a trend that memory repertoires did not show. Modelling approaches yielded underestimates of out-of-frame TCR alpha sharing between monozygotic twins. Where beta out-of-frame sequences were concerned, excess twin sharing was weaker.

Comment on this clonotype: Its specificity is unknown.

In TCRdb, the 5' RACE reads were re-called with MiXCR into one record per CDR3 protein. The data show 1.5 million to 2 million distinct CDR3 sequences, around 29% seen once. This CDR3 region has 12 residues. Material: cord blood. This receptor was obtained from a newborn girl in good health. The V gene is TRBV12-3 or TRBV12-4, the J gene TRBJ2-4; 7 bases align to TRBD1. The J call may be wrong; the DNA end is better matched by TRBJ2-7. CDR3 coding DNA: TGTGCCAGCAAGGGGGCTGGATACGAGCAGTACTTC. Its protein is CASKGAGYEQYF.